Listed here are 11 T cell receptor beta chains from one sample, sequenced in a study of T cell responses to AZD1222 COVID-19 vaccine. Sequenced by immunoSEQ multiplex PCR; TCRdb stores in-frame clones only, minus some. Of fewer than 200,000 clones in the sample, around 92% were seen once. The sequences come from peripheral blood, collected on day 0 of AZD1222 vaccination. The source is an adult in good health.

The V gene is TRBV4-1, the J gene TRBJ2-7; a possible D gene is TRBD2 (6 bases). CDR1 MGHRA and CDR2 YSYEKL come from the germline V gene. CDR3 length: 15 residues. Trimming took 5 bases from V and 1 from J, leaving 15 bases between them. Written as DNA, the CDR3 is TGCGCCAGCAGCTTAGGCGGGACGGAATCCTACGAGCAGTACTTC. Translation gives CASSLGGTESYEQYF.

The chain carries TRBV12-3 or TRBV12-4 and TRBJ1-5; D call uncertain. V lost 1 base and J lost 6, with 7 bases in between. The CDR3 totals 13 residues. CDR3 bases: TGTGCCAGCAGTTTAGGGGGATTTCAGCCCCAGCATTTT. Amino acid sequence: CASSLGGFQPQHF.

DNA of the CDR3: TGTGCCAGCAGTTTACTGGACAGGGTGGGTCAGCCCCAGCATTTT. Translating gives CASSLLDRVGQPQHF. V usage is TRBV28 and J usage is TRBJ1-5; the match to TRBD1 covers 8 bases. The V gene end was trimmed by 2 bases and the J gene end by 6 bases; junction bases not matched to a gene: 6. The CDR3 has 15 residues. Germline CDR1 MDHEN, CDR2 SYDVKM.

The rearrangement joins TRBV11-1 to TRBJ1-2; TRBD1 aligns across 10 bases. The V and J ends lost 3 bases and 8 bases, in that order; junction bases with no gene match: 6. Germline V gene data show CDR1 as SGHAT and CDR2 as FQDESV (reference sequence). This CDR3 comprises 14 residues. The CDR3 here is CASSLLDRGQGYTF. The CDR3, as DNA: TGTGCCAGCAGCTTGCTAGACAGGGGGCAAGGCTACACCTTC.

This rearrangement joins TRBV30 to TRBJ2-3, with D possibly TRBD1 on 6 matching bases. The CDR3 is 14 residues long. V gave up 5 bases and J gave up 6 bases, with 18 bases separating them. The germline V gene encodes CDR1 GTSNPN and CDR2 SVGIG (reference sequence). DNA for the CDR3: TGTGCCTGGGGGGGCGTAGGGGTCTGGGATACGCAGTATTTT. Its protein is CAWGGVGVWDTQYF.

The V and J genes are TRBV19 and TRBJ1-5; D not resolved. The germline V gene has CDR1 LNHDA and CDR2 SQIVND (reference sequence). CDR3 size: 17 residues. The V end lost 8 bases, the J end lost 7 bases, and 27 bases lay between the germline ends. The CDR3 DNA sequence: TGTGCCAGTGGAGCTAGTGTGGTTCTAGGGCTTGGACAGCCCCAGCATTTT. Translation gives CASGASVVLGLGQPQHF. Drawing the rest from reference TRBV19 and TRBJ1-5, the complete variable domain is DGGITQSPKYLFRKEGQNVTLSCEQNLNHDAMYWYRQDPGQGLRLIYYSQIVNDFQKGDIAEGYSVSREKKESFPLTVTSAQKNPTAFYLCASGASVVLGLGQPQHFGDGTRLSIL.

This sequence joins TRBV3-1 (or the pseudogene TRBV3-2) and TRBJ1-1; D is unclear. V gave up 1 base and J gave up 0 bases, with 6 bases separating them. Germline V gene sequence: CDR1 LGHDT, CDR2 YNNKEL (reference sequence). The CDR3 is 14 residues long. As DNA, the CDR3 is TGTGCCAGCAGCCAAGTTTCCCTGAACACTGAAGCTTTCTTT. Translation gives CASSQVSLNTEAFF.

V usage is TRBV19 and J usage is TRBJ2-2, with D perhaps given as TRBD1 or TRBD2 (5 bases each). Looked up from germline, CDR1 is LNHDA and CDR2 is SQIVND (reference sequence). Trimming removed 1 base at V and 3 bases at J, with 15 bases between. The CDR3 extends over 17 amino acids. This CDR3 is CASSIVQGAADTGELFF. Here the CDR3 DNA reads TGTGCCAGTAGTATAGTCCAGGGCGCAGCGGACACCGGGGAGCTGTTTTTT.

The J gene is TRBJ1-5, the V gene TRBV5-6; unclear D gene. Trimming took off 1 base at V and 5 bases at J, with 4 bases between the two ends. This CDR3 spans 12 amino acids. Germline CDR1 SGHDT, CDR2 YYEEEE. CDR3 sequence: CASSLLDQPQHF. In DNA, the CDR3 is TGTGCCAGCAGCTTGTTGGATCAGCCCCAGCATTTT.

The gene calls are TRBV5-8 and TRBJ2-5, with 7 nucleotides matching TRBD1. The CDR3 consists of 13 residues. V dropped 2 bases and J dropped 4; count of bases not matched to a gene: 2. Germline V gives CDR1 SGHTS, CDR2 YDEGEE. The CDR3 sequence is CASSLDRVETQYF. The DNA for the CDR3 is TGTGCCAGCAGCTTAGACAGGGTAGAGACCCAGTACTTC.

The gene calls are TRBV5-1 and TRBJ2-3, with D perhaps TRBD1 (6 bases). The CDR3 totals 16 residues. Germline CDR1 reads SGHRS; CDR2 reads YFSETQ. The V and J ends lost 1 base and 4 bases respectively, with 16 bases between them. The chain's CDR3 is CASSLWDTSTPDTQYF. In DNA, the CDR3 is TGCGCCAGCAGCTTGTGGGACACATCAACCCCAGATACGCAGTATTTT.